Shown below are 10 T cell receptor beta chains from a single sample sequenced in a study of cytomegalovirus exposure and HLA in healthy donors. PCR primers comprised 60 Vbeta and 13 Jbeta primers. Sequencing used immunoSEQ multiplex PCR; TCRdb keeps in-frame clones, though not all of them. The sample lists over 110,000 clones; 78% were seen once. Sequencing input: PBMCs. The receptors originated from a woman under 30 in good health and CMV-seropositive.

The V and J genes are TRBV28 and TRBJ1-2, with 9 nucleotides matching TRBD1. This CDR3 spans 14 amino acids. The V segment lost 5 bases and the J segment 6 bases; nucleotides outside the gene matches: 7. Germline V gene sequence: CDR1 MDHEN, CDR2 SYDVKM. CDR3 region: CASSLWTGDHGYTF. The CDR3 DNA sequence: TGTGCCAGCAGTCTCTGGACAGGGGACCATGGCTACACCTTC.

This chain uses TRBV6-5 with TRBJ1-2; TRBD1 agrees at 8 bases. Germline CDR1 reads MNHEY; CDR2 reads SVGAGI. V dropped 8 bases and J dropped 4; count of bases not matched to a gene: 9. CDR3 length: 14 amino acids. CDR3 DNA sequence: TGTGCCAGCGGAATACAGGGGGGGTTCTATGGCTACACCTTC. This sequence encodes CASGIQGGFYGYTF.

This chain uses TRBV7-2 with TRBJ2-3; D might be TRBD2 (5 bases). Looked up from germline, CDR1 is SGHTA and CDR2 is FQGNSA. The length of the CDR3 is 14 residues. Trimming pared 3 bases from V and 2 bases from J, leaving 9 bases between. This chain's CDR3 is CASSFAGATDTQYF. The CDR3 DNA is TGTGCCAGCAGCTTTGCGGGCGCCACAGATACGCAGTATTTT.

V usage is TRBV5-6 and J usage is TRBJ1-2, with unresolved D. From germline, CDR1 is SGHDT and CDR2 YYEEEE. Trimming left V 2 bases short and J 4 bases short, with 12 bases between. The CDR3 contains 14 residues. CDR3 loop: CASSLYLAGYGYTF. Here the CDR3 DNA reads TGTGCCAGCAGCTTATACCTTGCGGGCTATGGCTACACCTTC.

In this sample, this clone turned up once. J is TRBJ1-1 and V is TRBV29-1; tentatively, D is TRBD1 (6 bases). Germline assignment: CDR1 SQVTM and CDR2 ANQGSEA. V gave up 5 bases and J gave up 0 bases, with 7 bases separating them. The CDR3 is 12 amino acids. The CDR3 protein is CSVRQVNTEAFF. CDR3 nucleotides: TGCAGCGTTAGACAGGTGAACACTGAAGCTTTCTTT. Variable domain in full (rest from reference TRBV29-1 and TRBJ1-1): SAVISQKPSRDICQRGTSLTIQCQVDSQVTMMFWYRQQPGQSLTLIATANQGSEATYESGFVIDKFPISRPNLTFSTLTVSNMSPEDSSIYLCSVRQVNTEAFFGQGTRLTVV.

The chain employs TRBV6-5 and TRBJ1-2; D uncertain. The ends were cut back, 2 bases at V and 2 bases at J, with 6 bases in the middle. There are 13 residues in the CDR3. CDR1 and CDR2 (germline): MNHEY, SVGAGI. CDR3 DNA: TGTGCCAGCAGTTACGGTCAGAACTATGGCTACACCTTC. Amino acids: CASSYGQNYGYTF.

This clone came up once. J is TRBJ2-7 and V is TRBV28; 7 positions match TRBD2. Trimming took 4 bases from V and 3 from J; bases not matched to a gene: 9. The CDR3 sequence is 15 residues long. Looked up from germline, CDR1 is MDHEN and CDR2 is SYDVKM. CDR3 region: CASSSRGNVVYEQYF. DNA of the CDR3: TGTGCCAGCAGTTCGCGGGGGAACGTTGTCTACGAGCAGTACTTC. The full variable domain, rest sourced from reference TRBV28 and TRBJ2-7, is DVKVTQSSRYLVKRTGEKVFLECVQDMDHENMFWYRQDPGLGLRLIYFSYDVKMKEKGDIPEGYSVSREKKERFSLILESASTNQTSMYLCASSSRGNVVYEQYFGPGTRLTVT.

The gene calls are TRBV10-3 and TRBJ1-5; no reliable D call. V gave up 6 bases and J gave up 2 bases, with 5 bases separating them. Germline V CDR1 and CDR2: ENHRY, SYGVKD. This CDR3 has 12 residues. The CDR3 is CAIRSGNQPQHF. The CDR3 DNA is TGTGCCATCAGGTCAGGCAATCAGCCCCAGCATTTT.

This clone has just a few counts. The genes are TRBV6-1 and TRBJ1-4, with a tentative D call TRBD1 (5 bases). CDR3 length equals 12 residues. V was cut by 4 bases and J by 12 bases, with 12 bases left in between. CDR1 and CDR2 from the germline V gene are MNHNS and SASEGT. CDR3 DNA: TGTGCCAGCAGTGGGGGAGGAGGGGAACTGTTTTTT. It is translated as CASSGGGGELFF.

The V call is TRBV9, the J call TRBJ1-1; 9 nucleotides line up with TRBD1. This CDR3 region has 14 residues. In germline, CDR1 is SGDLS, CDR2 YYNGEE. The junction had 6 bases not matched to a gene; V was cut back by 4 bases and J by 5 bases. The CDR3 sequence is CASSPGTGLTEAFF. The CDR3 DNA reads TGTGCCAGCAGCCCCGGGACAGGGTTGACTGAAGCTTTCTTT.